The present T cell receptor (beta chain) was sequenced within a study of T-cell memory formation after mild COVID-19. Study in general: TCR clusters showed largely donor specificity.

Study-wide results and limits: A balance of CD4 and CD8 characterized clones contracting day 15 to 85, whereas later expanders leaned CD4+.

TCRalpha and TCRbeta libraries used 5'RACE with constant-segment primers and UMIs. One entry per CDR3 protein, called by TCRdb with MiXCR from the 5' RACE reads. The table records approximately 240,000 distinct CDR3 sequences, roughly 15% of them present only once. The CDR3 has 21 residues. From germline, CDR1 is DFQATT and CDR2 SNEGSKA (reference sequence). Trimming left V 3 bases short and J 1 base short, with 28 bases between. Worth noting for this clonotype: Its cognate antigen is unknown.

V gene TRBV20-1 combines with J gene TRBJ1-6; D unclear. Specimen: PBMCs or a T cell subset sorted from them (not recorded which). This receptor was obtained from a young man who had mild COVID-19 (a few samples of this study predate the infection). Cell type and time point are not known. As DNA, the CDR3 is TGCAGTGCTAGCCCTCTTACTAACCTTAGGACTGGAGGGTCCTATAATTCACCCCTCCACTTT. Its translation: CSASPLTNLRTGGSYNSPLHF.